This T cell receptor beta chain was identified during a study of CD8 T cells in ankylosing spondylitis. This clonotype occurred a few times. The TCR beta libraries were generated through quantitative 5'-RACE incorporating molecular barcodes. TCRdb itself ran the 5' RACE reads through MiXCR, one entry per CDR3 protein. The sample has 250,000 or so distinct CDR3 sequences; over 15% are singletons. Germline V gene lookup returns CDR1 LGHDT and CDR2 YNNKEL (reference sequence). V was pared by 1 base and J by 7 bases, with 8 bases between. The CDR3 sequence is 13 residues long. The TCR originated in a male donor with ankylosing spondylitis or in good health (not recorded which). V and J are TRBV3-1 and TRBJ2-1; D is unresolved. The sample taken for sequencing was blood, either unsorted or a sorted T cell fraction (not recorded which). The CDR3 reads CASSQGHENEQFF. CDR3 nucleotides: TGTGCCAGCAGCCAAGGACACGAGAATGAGCAGTTCTTC.